What follows are 15 T cell receptor beta chains derived from one specimen sequenced in a study of T cell responses to AZD1222 COVID-19 vaccine (dated by TCRdb to the early 2020s). To prepare the library, the immunoSEQ multiplex PCR assay was applied. TCRdb re-hosts the immuneACCESS table, in-frame sequences only. Its copies lack some clones; in the studies checked, an unresolved V gene accounts for under half of them, and the cause for the rest is not known. The sample table records 120,000 to 150,000 clones; approximately 89% of these occur just once. Approximately 15% of the sample lies in the top ten. This sample's time point label indicates: baseline before first vaccination. This material consisted of peripheral blood, taken on day 0 of AZD1222 vaccination. The receptors were gathered from an adult in good health.

The V gene is TRBV5-1, the J gene TRBJ2-3; TRBD2 might be the D (5 bases). The V gene's germline CDR1 is SGHRS and CDR2 YFSETQ. The CDR3 covers 17 residues. Trimming removed 6 bases at V and 1 base at J, with 21 bases between. CDR3 loop: CASIRAAVPGGTDTQYF. CDR3 nucleotide sequence: TGCGCCAGCATCCGAGCGGCGGTTCCGGGTGGCACAGATACGCAGTATTTT.

The CDR3 reads CASSKPGHSEAFF. In DNA, the CDR3 is TGTGCCAGCAGCAAACCGGGACACAGTGAAGCTTTCTTT. The rearrangement joins TRBV11-2 to TRBJ1-1, with D possibly being TRBD1 (6 bases). The germline V gene has CDR1 SGHAT and CDR2 FQNNGV. Trimming shortened V by 5 bases and J by 7 bases, and 14 bases separated the two germline ends. The CDR3 loop spans 13 amino acids.

The gene calls are TRBV5-1 and TRBJ1-2; D gene ambiguous. The length of the CDR3 is 13 residues. CDR1 and CDR2 from the germline V gene are SGHRS and YFSETQ. Trimming shortened V by 0 bases and J by 5 bases, and 8 bases separated the two germline ends. The CDR3 bases are TGCGCCAGCAGCTTGGGATCGGATTATGGCTACACCTTC. Protein sequence: CASSLGSDYGYTF.

The genes are TRBV28 and TRBJ1-5; 11 nucleotides match TRBD1. This CDR3 has 17 residues. Germline V gene data show CDR1 as MDHEN and CDR2 as SYDVKM. Unmatched junction bases numbered 10, after V lost 7 bases and J lost 2 bases. The CDR3 bases are TGTGCCAGCATAGGGGACAGGGGGGCCCAAGGCAATCAGCCCCAGCATTTT. This translates into CASIGDRGAQGNQPQHF. The full variable domain, with the rest looked up from reference TRBV28 and TRBJ1-5, is DVKVTQSSRYLVKRTGEKVFLECVQDMDHENMFWYRQDPGLGLRLIYFSYDVKMKEKGDIPEGYSVSREKKERFSLILESASTNQTSMYLCASIGDRGAQGNQPQHFGDGTRLSIL.

The chain carries TRBV6-6 and TRBJ2-7; the match to TRBD1 covers 8 bases. Germline trimming cut 5 bases from V and 0 bases from J; bases unmatched to any gene: 9. The V gene's germline CDR1 is MNHNY and CDR2 SVGAGI (reference sequence). The CDR3 consists of 16 residues. CDR3 DNA: TGTGCCAGCAGTCGAACGGGACAGGCTAGCTCCTACGAGCAGTACTTC. The encoded protein is CASSRTGQASSYEQYF.

The rearrangement joins TRBV28 to TRBJ1-5; no firm D call. The V gene lost 6 bases and the J gene lost 0 bases, with 12 bases spanning the gap. The germline gives CDR1 MDHEN, CDR2 SYDVKM. CDR3 length equals 15 residues. CDR3 sequence reads: CASRSPTGSNQPQHF. In DNA form, the CDR3 reads TGTGCCAGCAGATCACCGACGGGTAGCAATCAGCCCCAGCATTTT.

The chain carries TRBV5-1 and TRBJ2-7, with D perhaps given as TRBD1 or TRBD2 (5 bases each). Germline V CDR1 and CDR2: SGHRS, YFSETQ. The CDR3 runs to 17 residues. Trimming left V 4 bases short and J 6 bases short, with 26 bases between. CDR3 in amino acids: CASSLGTSALNTVEQYF. The CDR3 DNA is TGCGCCAGCAGCCTGGGGACCTCCGCCCTAAACACTGTCGAGCAGTACTTC.

The chain uses TRBV5-1 and TRBJ1-3; D remains ambiguous. Looked up from germline, CDR1 is SGHRS and CDR2 is YFSETQ. Trimming took off 0 bases at V and 0 bases at J, with 7 bases between the two ends. The CDR3 sequence is 15 residues long. The CDR3: CASSLARGSGNTIYF. The CDR3 DNA reads as TGCGCCAGCAGCTTGGCCCGGGGCTCTGGAAACACCATATATTTT.

The chain joins TRBV6-2 or TRBV6-3 to TRBJ1-3; D is unclear. The CDR3 totals 11 residues. Trimming took off 6 bases at V and 3 bases at J, with 3 bases between the two ends. CDR1 is MNHEY and CDR2 is SVGEGT in the germline V gene. CDR3 nucleotides: TGTGCCAGCAGCAATGGAAACACCATATATTTT. Translated: CASSNGNTIYF.

This chain uses TRBV30 with TRBJ1-2; D is perhaps TRBD1 (6 bases). Per germline, CDR1 GTSNPN and CDR2 SVGIG (reference sequence). This CDR3 has 16 amino acids. Trimming shortened V by 2 bases and J by 2 bases, and 18 bases separated the two germline ends. The CDR3 spells CAWSKGQFQSNYGYTF. CDR3 in DNA: TGTGCCTGGAGTAAAGGACAGTTCCAATCAAACTATGGCTACACCTTC.

This chain links TRBV27 with TRBJ1-2; D is perhaps TRBD1 (5 bases). V was cut by 3 bases and J by 8 bases, with 13 bases left in between. Germline-derived CDR1 and CDR2 are MNHEY and SMNVEV (reference sequence). The CDR3 extends over 13 amino acids. CDR3 residues: CASSFSGTSGYTF. The CDR3 DNA is TGTGCCAGCAGTTTCTCCGGGACGAGCGGCTACACCTTC.

The J gene is TRBJ2-3, the V gene TRBV7-7; TRBD2 agrees at 9 bases. Germline V lookup: CDR1 SSHAT, CDR2 FNYEAQ (reference sequence). The CDR3 sequence is 15 residues long. V dropped 1 base and J dropped 3; count of bases not matched to a gene: 2. The DNA for the CDR3 is TGTGCCAGCAGCTTAGGAACTAGCGGGACAGATACGCAGTATTTT. It encodes CASSLGTSGTDTQYF. Supplemented by reference TRBV7-7 and TRBJ2-3, the full variable domain reads GAGVSQSPRYKVTKRGQDVTLRCDPISSHATLYWYQQALGQGPEFLTYFNYEAQPDKSGLPSDRFSAERPEGSISTLTIQRTEQRDSAMYRCASSLGTSGTDTQYFGPGTRLTVL.

This clone was found a few times. The chain employs TRBV5-1 and TRBJ2-5, with 7 bases matching TRBD1. Germline V gene lookup returns CDR1 SGHRS and CDR2 YFSETQ. Losses at the gene ends were 6 bases for V and 4 bases for J; bases not matched to a gene: 9. CDR3 size: 14 residues. The CDR3 DNA reads TGCGCCAGCACCAGACAGGGTCTTCGAGAGACCCAGTACTTC. This codes for CASTRQGLRETQYF.

A single count supports this clone. The chain has TRBV19 and TRBJ1-4, with a weak D call TRBD1 (5 bases). The V gene's germline CDR1 is LNHDA and CDR2 SQIVND (reference sequence). The CDR3 has 15 amino acids. The germline V and J ends were trimmed by 4 bases and 0 bases, with 9 bases remaining between them. CDR3 bases: TGTGCCAGTAGTACGGGGGGAGCAACTAATGAAAAACTGTTTTTT. Translating gives CASSTGGATNEKLFF. Full variable domain (outside the CDR3, taken from reference TRBV19 and TRBJ1-4): DGGITQSPKYLFRKEGQNVTLSCEQNLNHDAMYWYRQDPGQGLRLIYYSQIVNDFQKGDIAEGYSVSREKKESFPLTVTSAQKNPTAFYLCASSTGGATNEKLFFGSGTQLSVL.

CDR3 region: CASSRTRIGVGNQPQHF. In nucleotides, the CDR3 is TGTGCCAGTAGCCGGACCCGTATAGGGGTCGGCAATCAGCCCCAGCATTTT. The rearrangement links TRBV19 to TRBJ1-5; maybe TRBD1 (5 bases). The CDR3 has 17 amino acids. Trimming cost V 6 bases and J 2 bases, with 20 bases left between them. CDR1 and CDR2 (germline): LNHDA, SQIVND (reference sequence). Full variable domain (missing parts from reference TRBV19 and TRBJ1-5): DGGITQSPKYLFRKEGQNVTLSCEQNLNHDAMYWYRQDPGQGLRLIYYSQIVNDFQKGDIAEGYSVSREKKESFPLTVTSAQKNPTAFYLCASSRTRIGVGNQPQHFGDGTRLSIL.